This TCR beta chain was sequenced for a study of blood T cell repertoires in COVID-19. Study-wide context: The United States, Italy and Spain supplied acute and convalescent COVID-19 samples. PBMCs, B-cell-depleted T cells, or T cells were the source of the cDNA or gDNA that made up the material.

The CDR3 runs 14 residues. Germline CDR1 is MGHRA and CDR2 is YSYEKL. Clones were read by immunoSEQ multiplex PCR, and TCRdb kept only the in-frame ones, dropping some. This sample yields about 280,000 clones, of which 70% to 90% are seen a single time; approximately 5.1% belongs to the top ten. As to this clone: A junction boundary mismatches the germline segment, possibly from a read error.

The TCR was taken from a man in his fifties with active or convalescent COVID-19. The V and J genes are TRBV4-1 and TRBJ2-5, with a tentative D call TRBD2 (5 bases). The sequencing input was peripheral blood. The CDR3 nucleotides are TGCGCCAGCAGGCAAGTGTATGAGGGTGAGACCCAGTACTTC. This translates into CASRQVYEGETQYF.